This TCR beta chain comes out of a study of blood T cell repertoires in COVID-19 (dated by TCRdb to the early 2020s). Describing the broader study: Samples from collaborators originated in the United States, Italy and Spain and spanned both the acute and convalescent phases of COVID-19. The prospective study material was composed of cDNA or gDNA derived from T cells, B-cell-depleted T cells, or PBMCs. Deeply sampled blood TCRbeta repertoires from subjects exposed to, actively infected with, or recovered from COVID-19 were included in the dataset. The repertoires were released in a freely available public database intended as a resource for research on the immune response to SARS-CoV-2. The samples were drawn from two sources: the first 160 participants of the ongoing ImmuneRACE study, and 950 to 1,500 subjects contributed by 6 global collaborators. The sample metadata nearly always contained a de-identified subject ID, COVID-19 status, age in years and sex. Where available, HLA class I and class II types were obtained from metadata supplied by the sample provider rather than from assay-based typing.

As for this clone: Its antigen is unknown. No qualities accompany the bases; no much larger clone lies one base away.

Overall study results and their limits: Clinical and demographic metadata were provided uncurated, with the amount varying by source and participant.

Trimming leaves V shorter by 3 bases and J shorter by 4 bases, with the junction holding 6 bases beyond the gene matches. Spanning cysteine to phenylalanine, the CDR3 consists of 16 amino acids. Of all the DNA, just the CDR3 is kept, 48 bases in frame from base 1. The germline V gene supplies CDR1 SGDLS and CDR2 YYNGEE. The immunoSEQ Assay, a bias-controlled multiplex PCR, was used to amplify TCRbeta CDR3 regions from genomic DNA. The original methods were these. The number of nucleated cells in each sample was estimated by amplification of reference gene primers within the assay. Sequence reads were collapsed and filtered to measure the absolute abundance of every unique TCRbeta CDR3 rearrangement. Productive Simpson clonality was computed per sample as the square root of Simpson's diversity index over productive rearrangements. Imported from immuneACCESS, the table was reduced by TCRdb to in-frame sequences with V and J called. These copies leave out some clones; in studies compared against another copy, an unresolved V gene accounts for under half, and the cause of the remainder is not known. That table is the source of V, J and clone size, and D and trimming were worked out from the DNA. A total of about 240,000 clones appear in this sample, roughly nine tenths of them only once. Roughly 5.8% of the sample rests with the top ten.

Collaborating institutions collected whole blood in K2EDTA tubes following their own protocols. Collaborator samples were shipped for TCRbeta analysis as frozen whole blood, isolated PBMCs, or DNA extracted from either sample type. The chain is encoded by TRBV9 joined to TRBJ2-3; 12 middle bases align to TRBD2. Input material: peripheral blood. The TCR comes from a man aged 55 to 69 with acute or convalescent COVID-19. The CDR3 reads as follows: CASSETSGSTADTQYF. The DNA sequence is TGTGCCAGCAGCGAGACTAGCGGGAGCACCGCAGATACGCAGTATTTT.